The 18 T cell receptor beta chains reported below all come from one sample, sequenced in a study of OX40 agonist ivuxolimab in advanced cancers. The method was immunoSEQ multiplex PCR; TCRdb's version includes in-frame clones alone and lacks a portion of them. The sample contains 55,000 to 70,000 clones, around 83% of which appear only once. Here the sequenced sample was CD4+ or CD8+ T cells sorted from blood, taken in a trial of the OX40 agonist ivuxolimab. Receptor source: an adult with an advanced solid tumor such as melanoma, head and neck, liver or kidney cancer.

This clone was found once. J is TRBJ2-3 and V is TRBV28; 8 positions agree with TRBD2. The CDR3 totals 14 residues. Germline CDR1 is MDHEN and CDR2 is SYDVKM. With 5 bases clipped from V and 5 bases from J, the junction kept 6 bases outside the gene matches. CDR3 in amino acids: CASSPGGPGDTQYF. CDR3 coding DNA: TGTGCCAGCAGTCCGGGGGGGCCCGGAGATACGCAGTATTTT.

The rearrangement links TRBV5-4 to TRBJ1-2; a possible D gene is TRBD1 (6 bases). This CDR3 has 12 residues. Germline loops: CDR1 SGHNT, CDR2 YYREEE (reference sequence). V lost 3 bases, J lost 4 bases, and 7 bases lay in between. In DNA form, the CDR3 reads TGTGCCAGCAGCTCGGACAGCTATGGCTACACCTTC. It encodes CASSSDSYGYTF.

Notes on this clone: One end of the junction fails to match germline, which may point to a read error. This chain links TRBV5-1 with TRBJ2-7, with D perhaps matching TRBD1 (6 bases). Germline CDR1 reads SGHRS; CDR2 reads YFSETQ. The CDR3 runs to 13 residues. The CDR3 nucleotides are TGCGCCAGCAGCTTGCCCCAGGGGCCCATCCAGGACTTC. Residues: CASSLPQGPIQDF.

V gene TRBV6-5 combines with J gene TRBJ1-2; 10 bases line up with TRBD1. Germline-derived CDR1 and CDR2 are MNHEY and SVGAGI. The V and J ends lost 4 bases and 6 bases, in that order; junction bases with no gene match: 2. The CDR3 runs to 13 residues. The DNA of the CDR3 is TGTGCCAGCAGTTGGGACAGGGGAGATGGCTACACCTTC. Encoded protein: CASSWDRGDGYTF.

This sequence joins TRBV7-2 and TRBJ1-1; D might be TRBD1 (6 bases). With 0 bases removed from V and 8 bases from J, the gap between germline ends came to 13 bases. Germline-derived CDR1 and CDR2 are SGHTA and FQGNSA. CDR3 length: 14 residues. The CDR3 sequence is CASSLATGGGEAFF. The DNA for the CDR3 is TGTGCCAGCAGCTTAGCGACGGGAGGGGGGGAAGCTTTCTTT.

V is TRBV7-9 and J is TRBJ2-4, with TRBD1 matching 7 bases. V dropped 1 base and J dropped 0; count of bases not matched to a gene: 9. Germline values: CDR1 SEHNR, CDR2 FQNEAQ (reference sequence). The length of the CDR3 is 18 residues. The CDR3 sequence is CASSLVGTDPLAKNIQYF. The CDR3 DNA sequence: TGTGCCAGCAGCTTAGTAGGGACAGACCCCTTAGCCAAAAACATTCAGTACTTC.

The rearrangement joins TRBV11-2 to TRBJ2-5, with 7 positions matching TRBD2. Germline V gives CDR1 SGHAT, CDR2 FQNNGV. The CDR3 runs 14 residues. The J segment lost 5 bases and the V segment lost 4 bases, leaving 7 bases of the junction unmatched. CDR3 sequence reads: CASSSRGTMETQYF. CDR3 in DNA: TGTGCCAGCAGCTCCCGGGGGACTATGGAGACCCAGTACTTC.

The chain employs TRBV6-1 and TRBJ1-1; D is unresolved. CDR3 length equals 10 residues. From germline, CDR1 is MNHNS and CDR2 SASEGT. V lost 7 bases to trimming and J lost 3 bases, with 3 bases between them. The DNA for the CDR3 is TGTGCCAGCACCTACACTGAAGCTTTCTTT. It encodes CASTYTEAFF.

This chain uses TRBV6-6 with TRBJ2-7; 8 nucleotides agree with TRBD1. J lost 5 bases, V lost 6 bases, and 6 bases had no gene match. Germline CDR1 and CDR2: MNHNY and SVGAGI (reference sequence). This CDR3 contains 13 residues. The CDR3 DNA sequence: TGTGCCAGCAGGCTGACAGGGGTTGACGAGCAGTACTTC. The encoded protein is CASRLTGVDEQYF.

The chain links TRBV11-2 to TRBJ1-2, with 7 bases that match TRBD1. CDR3 length equals 14 residues. Germline V CDR1 and CDR2: SGHAT, FQNNGV. With V trimmed by 4 bases and J by 0 bases, 2 bases remained unmatched. DNA of the CDR3: TGTGCCAGCAGCTCCGGGACAGCTAACTATGGCTACACCTTC. This translates into CASSSGTANYGYTF.

This chain links TRBV7-2 with TRBJ2-5, with TRBD2 matching over 9 bases. Trimming removed 1 base from V and 5 bases from J; junction bases left unmatched: 8. The CDR3 contains 16 residues. Germline values: CDR1 SGHTA, CDR2 FQGNSA. This CDR3 is CASSLVAGGRSETQYF. In DNA form, the CDR3 reads TGTGCCAGCAGCTTAGTTGCGGGGGGGCGATCGGAGACCCAGTACTTC.

The chain couples TRBV29-1 to TRBJ1-1, with 9 bases that match TRBD1. The CDR3 consists of 15 residues. CDR1 is SQVTM and CDR2 is ANQGSEA in the germline V gene. Unmatched junction bases numbered 9, after V lost 0 bases and J lost 7 bases. DNA for the CDR3: TGCAGCGTTGAAGAGACCGGGACAGGGCGTGATGAAGCTTTCTTT. Translated, it gives CSVEETGTGRDEAFF. The entire variable domain, with the rest obtained from reference TRBV29-1 and TRBJ1-1, is as follows: SAVISQKPSRDICQRGTSLTIQCQVDSQVTMMFWYRQQPGQSLTLIATANQGSEATYESGFVIDKFPISRPNLTFSTLTVSNMSPEDSSIYLCSVEETGTGRDEAFFGQGTRLTVV.

The sample holds a few counts of this clone. The chain combines TRBV5-4 with TRBJ2-7, with 7 bases that match TRBD1. The CDR3 has 15 amino acids. V lost 0 bases and J lost 0; bases outside the gene matches: 3. The germline gives CDR1 SGHNT, CDR2 YYREEE (reference sequence). The CDR3 loop reads CASSLGTGSSYEQYF. The CDR3 DNA reads as TGTGCCAGCAGCTTGGGGACAGGTAGCTCCTACGAGCAGTACTTC.

The chain has TRBV10-3 and TRBJ1-2; tentatively, D is TRBD1 (5 bases). V lost 6 bases, J lost 6 bases, and 8 bases lay in between. The CDR3 contains 11 residues. From germline, CDR1 is ENHRY and CDR2 SYGVKD. The CDR3 protein is CAISPGDGYTF. In DNA form, the CDR3 reads TGTGCCATCAGCCCGGGGGATGGCTACACCTTC.

This chain links TRBV5-1 with TRBJ2-6; D gene uncertain. The V end was cut by 2 bases, the J end by 2 bases, with 14 bases between. The CDR3 sequence is 17 residues long. The germline V gene encodes CDR1 SGHRS and CDR2 YFSETQ. The CDR3 nucleotides are TGCGCCAGCAGCTTCCCCCCTAGGAAAACTGGGGCCAACGTCCTGACTTTC. Protein product: CASSFPPRKTGANVLTF.

The chain uses TRBV5-4 and TRBJ2-1; TRBD1 matches 7 bases. CDR1 and CDR2 from the germline V gene are SGHNT and YYREEE (reference sequence). The trim removed 7 bases at V and 6 bases at J, leaving 10 bases unmatched. The CDR3 sequence is 14 residues long. The CDR3 bases are TGTGCCAGCCTTAACAGGGGTTCGGGCAATGAGCAGTTCTTC. This translates into CASLNRGSGNEQFF.

The CDR3, as DNA: TGTGCCAGCAGCTTAGCGCCGACAGGGAGAGCTTTCTTT. It is translated as CASSLAPTGRAFF. V is TRBV7-2 and J is TRBJ1-1, with TRBD1 identical over 7 bases. The V and J ends lost 0 bases and 10 bases, in that order; junction bases with no gene match: 5. Looked up from germline, CDR1 is SGHTA and CDR2 is FQGNSA. The CDR3 covers 13 residues.

The chain carries TRBV6-4 and TRBJ1-2, with D possibly TRBD1 on 6 matching bases. Germline values: CDR1 MRHNA, CDR2 SNTAGT. The CDR3 covers 15 residues. V was cut by 3 bases and J by 8 bases, with 19 bases left in between. DNA for the CDR3: TGTGCCAGCAGTGAACAGGGAAAAATAGTGGGCGGCTACACCTTC. Its protein is CASSEQGKIVGGYTF.